This is a list of T cell receptor beta chains from one sample in a study of blood T cells in healthy people across ages. One entry per CDR3 protein results from TCRdb running MiXCR on the 5' RACE reads. In the table there are 850,000 to 1,000,000 distinct CDR3 sequences, roughly 48% of which are singletons. The material sequenced was blood. The source of these receptors is a man aged 25-40 years in good health. Each CDR3 is given with its conserved first and last residue. Fields, in order: V gene, J gene, clone size, D gene, CDR3 protein, CDR3 DNA. A D gene is named only where the DNA matches it firmly. Size tells how often a clone was seen (once, few, many) or the class of an expanded clone, and some rows leave it out.

TRBV7-9	TRBJ1-2	-	-	CASSLVSQGKDYTF	TGTGCCAGCAGCTTAGTATCCCAGGGGAAAGACTACACCTTC
TRBV7-8	TRBJ2-7	-	-	CASSLALVGSYEQYF	TGTGCCAGCAGCTTAGCGCTAGTCGGGTCCTACGAGCAGTACTTC
TRBV4-1	TRBJ1-1	-	TRBD1	CASSQGGSGQGNAEAFF	TGCGCCAGCAGCCAAGGCGGCTCGGGACAGGGTAACGCTGAAGCTTTCTTT
TRBV6-2/TRBV6-3	TRBJ2-7	-	TRBD2	CASSSGGFSYEQYF	TGTGCCAGCAGTTCGGGGGGTTTCTCCTACGAGCAGTACTTC
TRBV20-1	TRBJ2-1	-	TRBD2	CSARAGSGGVTYNEQFF	TGCAGTGCTAGAGCGGGTAGCGGGGGGGTCACCTACAATGAGCAGTTCTTC
TRBV27	TRBJ1-6	-	-	CASSLSGGTNSPLHF	TGTGCCAGCAGTTTATCCGGAGGAACTAATTCACCCCTCCACTTT
TRBV9	TRBJ2-7	many	-	CASSPSPKSSPNEQYF	TGTGCCAGCAGCCCGTCCCCAAAATCCTCCCCCAACGAGCAGTACTTC
TRBV27	TRBJ2-2	-	TRBD2	CASRGLAGGANTGELFF	TGTGCCAGCAGGGGTCTAGCGGGGGGAGCGAACACCGGGGAGCTGTTTTTT
TRBV29-1	TRBJ2-1	few	TRBD1	CSAGQGSSYNEQFF	TGCAGCGCTGGACAGGGTTCCTCCTACAATGAGCAGTTCTTC
TRBV11-2	TRBJ2-1	-	-	CASSQRGGGYNERFF	TGCGCCAGCAGCCAAAGAGGGGGAGGGTACAATGAGCGGTTCTTC
TRBV3-1	TRBJ2-3	-	TRBD2	CASSQYLAGAITDTQYF	TGTGCCAGCAGCCAGTATCTAGCGGGAGCTATCACAGATACGCAGTATTTT
TRBV5-1	TRBJ2-1	-	TRBD1	CASSLGDRLSSYNEQFF	TGCGCCAGCAGCTTGGGGGACAGGTTAAGCTCCTACAATGAGCAGTTCTTC
TRBV6-2/TRBV6-3	TRBJ1-5	-	-	CASSYSRRERDQPQHF	TGTGCCAGCAGTTACTCGAGGAGGGAACGGGATCAGCCCCAGCATTTT
TRBV20-1	TRBJ2-7	few	-	CSARGQPSYEQYF	TGCAGTGCTAGAGGACAGCCCTCCTACGAGCAGTACTTC
TRBV20-1	TRBJ2-1	-	TRBD2	CSASTGGDSYNEQFF	TGCAGTGCTAGTACCGGGGGGGACTCCTACAATGAGCAGTTCTTC
TRBV6-2/TRBV6-3	TRBJ2-1	-	TRBD2	CASSYFSGGAYNEQFF	TGTGCCAGCAGTTACTTTAGCGGGGGGGCTTACAATGAGCAGTTCTTC
TRBV4-3	TRBJ2-7	-	-	CASSQEKGWDYEQYF	TGCGCCAGCAGCCAAGAAAAAGGATGGGACTACGAGCAGTACTTC
TRBV2	TRBJ2-3	few	-	CASSERSGADTQYF	TGTGCCAGCAGTGAACGGTCAGGGGCAGATACGCAGTATTTT
TRBV10-3	TRBJ2-7	few	-	CAIGAGLGYEQYF	TGTGCCATCGGGGCAGGGCTCGGCTACGAGCAGTACTTC
TRBV29-1	TRBJ2-1	-	-	CSVGLAANEQFF	TGCAGCGTTGGCCTAGCCGCGAACGAGCAGTTCTTC
TRBV21-1	TRBJ2-7	-	-	CASSKEDKRDRGSEQYF	TGTGCCAGCAGCAAAGAGGATAAAAGGGACAGGGGCTCCGAGCAGTACTTC
TRBV3-1	TRBJ1-1	few	-	CASSQSTEAFF	TGTGCCAGCAGCCAATCGACTGAAGCTTTCTTT
TRBV9	TRBJ2-3	-	-	CASSRSQGSGTDTQYF	TGTGCCAGCAGCCGCTCACAGGGATCGGGCACAGATACGCAGTATTTT
TRBV27	TRBJ2-7	-	TRBD2	CASSGEGPHEQYF	TGTGCCAGCAGTGGGGAGGGCCCCCACGAGCAGTACTTC
TRBV12-3/TRBV12-4	TRBJ2-7	-	TRBD2	CASSSRLAGGHNEQYF	TGTGCCAGCAGTTCCCGCCTCGCGGGGGGGCACAATGAGCAGTACTTC
TRBV10-3	TRBJ2-7	-	TRBD1	CAIGRQGDGEQYF	TGTGCCATCGGTCGACAGGGGGATGGCGAGCAGTACTTC
TRBV7-2	TRBJ2-7	-	-	CASSPGLRGYEQYF	TGTGCCAGCAGCCCCGGTTTGAGGGGCTACGAGCAGTACTTC
TRBV21-1	TRBJ1-1	few	-	CASNPLRGQNTEAFF	TGTGCCAGCAACCCCCTCCGGGGGCAGAACACTGAAGCTTTCTTT
TRBV11-2	TRBJ2-5	few	-	CASSRLGRPMAETQYF	TGTGCCAGCAGCCGGTTGGGACGCCCTATGGCAGAGACCCAGTACTTC
TRBV7-2	TRBJ1-2	-	-	CASSSGGGIGYTF	TGTGCCAGCAGTTCTGGAGGAGGGATTGGCTACACCTTC
TRBV29-1	TRBJ2-3	-	TRBD2	CSVEDPLAGGLRDTQYF	TGCAGCGTTGAAGATCCCCTAGCGGGGGGGCTCAGGGATACGCAGTATTTT
TRBV5-1	TRBJ1-2	-	-	CASSPTSGKEGYTF	TGCGCCAGCAGCCCAACGTCGGGGAAAGAGGGCTACACCTTC
TRBV30	TRBJ2-1	-	-	CAWSPLGTSVNEQFF	TGTGCCTGGAGTCCACTAGGGACTTCCGTCAATGAGCAGTTCTTC
TRBV5-4	TRBJ2-3	few	TRBD2	CATQSGGPLSTDTQYF	TGTGCCACCCAGAGCGGGGGGCCGCTAAGCACAGATACGCAGTATTTT
TRBV3-1	TRBJ1-5	-	TRBD1	CASSRGGTGSNQPQHF	TGTGCCAGCAGCCGAGGGGGGACAGGTAGCAATCAGCCCCAGCATTTT